This TCR beta chain was obtained from a study of cytomegalovirus exposure and HLA in healthy donors. Study context: Ancestry clustering placed 81% of under 450 genotyped donors in the Caucasian-associated cluster.

CDR3 size: 11 residues. The V gene's germline CDR1 is SQVTM and CDR2 ANQGSEA. It was with 60 Vbeta and 13 Jbeta primers that the PCR ran. In the original workflow: Later, an analysis found some 80 million unique TCR beta chains, and roughly 10 million of these were shared. Only in-frame clones appear in the TCRdb table, and some are missing; sequencing was by immunoSEQ multiplex PCR. That table supplies the V and J calls and clone size; D and trimming were determined from the DNA. Of some 60,000 clones listed, 75% to 85% are singletons. In its sample, this clone was seen once. V is TRBV29-1 and J is TRBJ2-5; D remains unclear. The DNA end favors TRBJ2-7, so the J call may be wrong. This clonotype originated in a male donor in good health and CMV-seronegative. Sequencing was done on a sample of PBMCs. CDR3: CSATVNYEQYF. In nucleotides, the CDR3 is TGCAGCGCGACGGTTAACTACGAGCAGTACTTC.